These 19 T cell receptor beta chains originate from one sample sequenced in a study of T cell responses to AZD1222 COVID-19 vaccine (dated by TCRdb to about 2021). Sample time point, as interpreted from the label and publication: about 28 days (+/-7) after the second vaccine dose. The library was obtained by the immunoSEQ multiplex PCR assay. This is the immuneACCESS table as TCRdb keeps it, with only in-frame sequences that have V and J called. A part of the clones is gone; compared with another copy, unresolved V genes explain less than half, and the rest is unexplained. Recorded for this sample are approximately 130,000 clones; over 85% of them occurred a single time. The biggest ten clones account for roughly 1% of the sample. The sequenced sample was peripheral blood, obtained 28 days after the second AZD1222 dose. All receptors come from an adult who received the AZD1222 COVID-19 vaccine.

This clone was detected only once. The chain employs TRBV27 and TRBJ2-1, with a tentative D call TRBD2 (5 bases). Trimming removed 0 bases from V and 6 bases from J, with 9 bases in between. The CDR3 contains 14 residues. Germline-derived CDR1 and CDR2 are MNHEY and SMNVEV (reference sequence). Here the CDR3 reads CASSLSFRGNEQFF. The CDR3 DNA is TGTGCCAGCAGTTTATCGTTCCGGGGCAATGAGCAGTTCTTC.

The V call is TRBV7-2, the J call TRBJ2-3; unclear D gene. CDR1 SGHTA and CDR2 FQGNSA come from the germline V gene. V dropped 5 bases and J dropped 3 bases, with 9 bases sitting between them. This CDR3 is built from 13 residues. The CDR3, as DNA: TGTGCCAGCAGCATCTACGGAACAGATACGCAGTATTTT. Residues: CASSIYGTDTQYF.

The rearrangement links TRBV30 to TRBJ1-1; 8 bases match TRBD1. Germline CDR1 is GTSNPN and CDR2 is SVGIG (reference sequence). There are 13 residues in the CDR3. The J segment lost 4 bases and the V segment lost 1 base, leaving 2 bases of the junction unmatched. CDR3 nucleotides: TGTGCCTGGAGTGGCGGGACAGGCACTGAAGCTTTCTTT. It translates to CAWSGGTGTEAFF.

The chain employs TRBV5-6 and TRBJ2-5; TRBD1 matches 9 bases. In germline, CDR1 is SGHDT, CDR2 YYEEEE. The junction had 6 bases not matched to a gene; V was cut back by 4 bases and J by 5 bases. This CDR3 region has 14 residues. Here the CDR3 reads CASSVNRGPETQYF. The CDR3 nucleotides are TGTGCCAGCAGCGTTAACAGGGGGCCGGAGACCCAGTACTTC.

The gene calls are TRBV4-1 and TRBJ1-5; TRBD1 might be the D (5 bases). The V gene's germline CDR1 is MGHRA and CDR2 YSYEKL. The V end was cut by 0 bases, the J end by 5 bases, with 14 bases between. The CDR3 is 16 amino acids. The CDR3 DNA follows: TGCGCCAGCAGCCAAGAAGCTATCCGGGGGGATCAGCCCCAGCATTTT. It translates to CASSQEAIRGDQPQHF.

As for this clone: The same CDR3 also results from other DNA sequences found in this sample. The gene calls are TRBV3-1 (or the pseudogene TRBV3-2) and TRBJ1-1; no reliable D call. The CDR3 sequence is 12 residues long. V was clipped by 1 base and J by 6 bases, with 6 bases between them. Per the germline V gene, CDR1 is LGHDT and CDR2 is YNNKEL (reference sequence). The CDR3 sequence: CASSQGGAEAFF. The CDR3 nucleotides read TGTGCCAGCAGCCAAGGCGGGGCTGAAGCTTTCTTT.

The chain links TRBV3-1 (or the pseudogene TRBV3-2) to TRBJ1-6; 12 bases align to TRBD1. The CDR3 has 17 residues. V lost 3 bases, J lost 7 bases, and 7 bases stayed unmatched. Per germline, CDR1 LGHDT and CDR2 YNNKEL (reference sequence). Here the CDR3 reads CASSQRDRGRANSPLHF. The CDR3 nucleotides read TGTGCCAGCAGCCAGCGGGACAGGGGGCGCGCAAATTCACCCCTCCACTTT.

This clone has a handful of counts. The rearrangement joins TRBV7-8 to TRBJ2-7, with TRBD2 matching 11 bases. The CDR3 loop spans 17 amino acids. With V trimmed by 1 base and J by 0 bases, 5 bases remained unmatched. Looked up from germline, CDR1 is SGHVS and CDR2 is FQNEAQ. The DNA for the CDR3 is TGTGCCAGCAGCTTAGGCACTAGCGGGGGCTTCTCCTACGAGCAGTACTTC. It encodes CASSLGTSGGFSYEQYF.

The chain employs TRBV6-5 and TRBJ2-1, with D perhaps TRBD1 (6 bases). Between the trimmed V and J ends, which lost 6 bases and 8 bases, there was a span of 11 bases. CDR1 is MNHEY and CDR2 is SVGAGI in the germline V gene. The CDR3 totals 12 residues. CDR3 amino acids: CASSQQGYEQFF. The CDR3 DNA reads TGTGCCAGCAGCCAACAGGGCTATGAGCAGTTCTTC.

The chain is built from TRBV27 and TRBJ1-1; 10 bases match TRBD1. CDR3 length: 15 residues. Germline trimming cut 6 bases from V and 4 bases from J; bases unmatched to any gene: 8. The V gene's germline CDR1 is MNHEY and CDR2 SMNVEV (reference sequence). CDR3 residues: CASSPTGGPATEAFF. CDR3 coding DNA: TGTGCCAGCAGCCCGACAGGGGGCCCGGCCACTGAAGCTTTCTTT.

The genes are TRBV4-3 and TRBJ2-5; weak D call: TRBD2 (6 bases). V was pared by 0 bases and J by 4 bases, with 15 bases between. This CDR3 spans 16 amino acids. Germline values: CDR1 LGHNA, CDR2 YSLEER. The CDR3 region is CASSQDMRRGGETQYF. DNA of the CDR3: TGCGCCAGCAGCCAAGACATGAGGAGGGGTGGAGAGACCCAGTACTTC.

The rearrangement uses TRBV7-8 and TRBJ1-2; a possible D gene is TRBD1 (6 bases). Trimming removed 2 bases from V and 8 bases from J, with 12 bases in between. This CDR3 is 13 amino acids long. Germline CDR1 and CDR2: SGHVS and FQNEAQ. As DNA, the CDR3 is TGTGCCAGCAGCTTATTACAGGGCGAAGGCTACACCTTC. This sequence encodes CASSLLQGEGYTF. Together with reference TRBV7-8 and TRBJ1-2, the CDR3 gives the full variable domain: GAGVSQSPRYKVAKRGQDVALRCDPISGHVSLFWYQQALGQGPEFLTYFQNEAQLDKSGLPSDRFFAERPEGSVSTLKIQRTQQEDSAVYLCASSLLQGEGYTFGSGTRLTVV.

DNA for the CDR3: TGCAGCGTTGTTGAGGGGAGGGACAGTCGAACAGATACGCAGTATTTT. Its translation is CSVVEGRDSRTDTQYF. The chain carries TRBV29-1 and TRBJ2-3; D possibly uses TRBD1 or TRBD2 (7 bases each). The germline V and J ends were trimmed by 4 bases and 3 bases, with 20 bases remaining between them. Germline-derived CDR1 and CDR2 are SQVTM and ANQGSEA. This CDR3 is 16 amino acids long.

This clone has just one count. The chain recombines TRBV2 with TRBJ1-2; D is undetermined. The CDR3 consists of 15 residues. V was trimmed by 2 bases and J by 8 bases, leaving 18 bases between them. CDR1 and CDR2 (germline): SNHLY, FYNNEI. In nucleotides, the CDR3 is TGTGCCAGCAGTGAAAGGGAAGGCGGGAATCAAGGCTACACCTTC. This translates into CASSEREGGNQGYTF.

The rearrangement links TRBV15 to TRBJ1-1, with D hard to call. The CDR3 totals 13 residues. Trimming left V 1 base short and J 7 bases short, with 10 bases between. Germline V gene sequence: CDR1 LNHNV, CDR2 YYDKDF (reference sequence). In DNA form, the CDR3 reads TGTGCCACCAGCAGAGCCACGGAGTTTGAAGCTTTCTTT. Protein product: CATSRATEFEAFF.

In DNA, the CDR3 is TGTGCCAGCAGCCCCCTCTTGGACGGGGACTACGAGCAGTACTTC. Its translation is CASSPLLDGDYEQYF. This chain connects TRBV28 to TRBJ2-7; TRBD2 is a possible D gene (5 bases). The ends were cut back, 6 bases at V and 3 bases at J, with 18 bases in the middle. The length of the CDR3 is 15 residues. Per the germline V gene, CDR1 is MDHEN and CDR2 is SYDVKM.

The genes are TRBV6-2 or TRBV6-3 and TRBJ1-6; D may be TRBD1 (6 bases). Trimming stripped 0 bases from V and 6 bases from J, with 6 bases between. In germline, CDR1 is MNHEY, CDR2 SVGEGT. The CDR3 is made up of 14 amino acids. The CDR3: CASSYSGGNSPLHF. CDR3 sequence (DNA): TGTGCCAGCAGTTACTCAGGGGGTAATTCACCCCTCCACTTT.

The chain uses TRBV3-1 (or the pseudogene TRBV3-2) and TRBJ2-6; D unresolved. There are 16 residues in the CDR3. V lost 0 bases and J lost 1, with 7 bases in between. Germline V CDR1 and CDR2: LGHDT, YNNKEL (reference sequence). CDR3: CASSQEIGSGANVLTF. CDR3 coding DNA: TGTGCCAGCAGCCAAGAGATCGGGTCTGGGGCCAACGTCCTGACTTTC.

The chain links TRBV7-2 to TRBJ2-3; tentative D call: TRBD1 (7 bases). Deletions cut 5 bases from V and 5 bases from J, with 23 bases between. From germline, CDR1 is SGHTA and CDR2 FQGNSA. CDR3 length equals 17 residues. The DNA of the CDR3 is TGTGCCAGCAGCCTAATCGGCGGGACAGCGGCCCGAGATACGCAGTATTTT. It encodes CASSLIGGTAARDTQYF. Together with reference TRBV7-2 and TRBJ2-3, the CDR3 gives the full variable domain: GAGVSQSPSNKVTEKGKDVELRCDPISGHTALYWYRQSLGQGLEFLIYFQGNSAPDKSGLPSDRFSAERTGGSVSTLTIQRTQQEDSAVYLCASSLIGGTAARDTQYFGPGTRLTVL.